The T cell receptor (beta chain) described here comes from a study of T cells expressing NK-cell markers. On the study more broadly: Sequenced donors, eight in total, included seven who were HCMV-seropositive and one who was seronegative. Overall study findings and caveats: The study found dominant NKG2C+ clonotypes at about 1.0-7.0% of CD8+ T cells in about six donors.

In the case of this clonotype: Its cognate antigen is unknown.

The CDR3 is 15 residues long. Germline V gives CDR1 SGHRS, CDR2 YFSETQ. TCRdb reanalyzed the 5' RACE reads, giving one entry per CDR3 protein sequence and no DNA. This repertoire includes around 14,000 distinct CDR3 sequences. The genes are TRBV5-1 and TRBJ2-2; TCRdb's assignment of TRBD1 cannot be checked, as there is no DNA. The sequence derives from a man between 18 and 69 years old in good health. Input material: blood T cells: a sorted CD56 or NKG2C T cell subset, CD4+ or CD8+ T cells, or bulk PBMC T cells (not recorded which). CDR3 amino acids: CASSLSGVGTGELFF.